The rows below give T cell receptor beta chains drawn from one sample of a study of blood T cell repertoires in COVID-19. Sequencing used immunoSEQ multiplex PCR; TCRdb keeps in-frame clones, though not all of them. The table includes some 110,000 clones, around 84% detected once. Sequencing input: PBMCs or T cells enriched from blood (not recorded which). Every receptor here comes from a woman aged 25 to 39 who had recovered from COVID-19. Both conserved end residues are part of each CDR3. A D gene is named only where the DNA matches it firmly. Only part of the rows carry a size: once, few, many, or a class if the clone is expanded.

cdr3_aa cdr3_nt clone_size j_call cdr3_length v_call d_call
CASSSYRREPPYEQYF TGTGCCAGCAGCTCATATAGACGGGAGCCGCCCTACGAGCAGTACTTC NA TRBJ2-7 16 TRBV11-2 NA
CATSDATGRQETQYF TGTGCCACCAGTGATGCGACAGGGCGTCAAGAGACCCAGTACTTC NA TRBJ2-5 15 TRBV24-1 TRBD1
CSVSLTGAFGAFF TGCAGCGTTTCTCTGACAGGGGCCTTTGGAGCTTTCTTT NA TRBJ1-1 13 TRBV29-1 TRBD1
CASSYSAGGNTGELFF TGTGCCAGCAGTTACTCAGCGGGAGGGAACACCGGGGAGCTGTTTTTT NA TRBJ2-2 16 TRBV6-5 TRBD2
CASSLGGDTGELFF TGCGCCAGCAGCCTGGGCGGGGACACCGGGGAGCTGTTTTTT NA TRBJ2-2 14 TRBV4-1 NA
CASKRSEGRYTEAFF TGTGCCAGTAAACGGTCCGAGGGTAGGTACACTGAAGCTTTCTTT NA TRBJ1-1 15 TRBV19 NA
CASSLGHDTEAFF TGCGCCAGCAGCTTAGGACATGACACTGAAGCTTTCTTT NA TRBJ1-1 13 TRBV5-1 NA
CASSQDLAGGPKAKNIQYF TGTGCCAGCAGCCAAGATCTAGCGGGAGGGCCAAAGGCCAAAAACATTCAGTACTTC few TRBJ2-4 19 TRBV3-1/TRBV3-2 TRBD2
CATRTGTSIPYEQYF TGTGCCACCAGAACCGGGACTAGCATACCCTACGAGCAGTACTTC NA TRBJ2-7 15 TRBV2 TRBD2
CASSYYGGRGEQYF TGTGCCAGCAGTTACTACGGGGGGCGCGGCGAGCAGTACTTC NA TRBJ2-7 14 TRBV6-5 NA
CAWSVGQSNQPQHF TGTGCCTGGAGTGTGGGGCAGAGCAATCAGCCCCAGCATTTT NA TRBJ1-5 14 TRBV30 NA
CASSLGPRGRGEQYF TGTGCCAGCAGCTTAGGGCCTCGTGGGAGGGGCGAGCAGTACTTC NA TRBJ2-7 15 TRBV7-9 TRBD2
CASGSRGTSGTTYEQYF TGTGCCAGTGGGTCCCGCGGGACTAGCGGAACGACCTACGAGCAGTACTTC NA TRBJ2-7 17 TRBV19 TRBD2
CASSLYQRVEGANVLTF TGTGCCAGCAGCTTATACCAGAGGGTGGAAGGGGCCAACGTCCTGACTTTC NA TRBJ2-6 17 TRBV9 NA
CASSYSGATGELFF TGTGCCAGCAGTTATAGCGGGGCCACCGGGGAGCTGTTTTTT NA TRBJ2-2 14 TRBV27 TRBD2
CASLSGRGERYNEQFF TGTGCCAGCCTTAGCGGGAGGGGGGAGAGGTACAATGAGCAGTTCTTC NA TRBJ2-1 16 TRBV5-4 TRBD2
CASSLMRSEQFF TGTGCCAGCAGTTTAATGCGGAGTGAGCAGTTCTTC few TRBJ2-1 12 TRBV28 NA
CASTLSGSSYNSPLHF TGTGCCAGCACTCTTTCGGGGAGTTCCTATAATTCACCCCTCCACTTT NA TRBJ1-6 16 TRBV28 NA
CSASGRLAGSLEQYF TGCAGTGCTAGTGGCCGACTAGCGGGAAGCTTGGAGCAGTACTTC NA TRBJ2-7 15 TRBV20-1 TRBD2
CASSWDAQGGNNEQFF TGTGCCAGCAGCTGGGATGCACAGGGAGGGAACAATGAGCAGTTCTTC NA TRBJ2-1 16 TRBV5-6 NA
CASSLVLGRSGELFF TGCGCCAGCAGCTTGGTTTTGGGGCGCAGCGGGGAGCTGTTTTTT NA TRBJ2-2 15 TRBV5-1 NA
CASSLIPPLERGNTEAFF TGTGCCAGCAGCTTAATACCCCCATTGGAAAGGGGGAACACTGAAGCTTTCTTT NA TRBJ1-1 18 TRBV7-3 NA
CAWSVQAGGVGGYTF TGTGCCTGGAGTGTACAAGCGGGAGGGGTGGGTGGCTACACCTTC NA TRBJ1-2 15 TRBV30 NA
CASSPNRRADYYGYTF TGCGCCAGCAGCCCGAACAGGAGGGCGGACTACTATGGCTACACCTTC once TRBJ1-2 16 TRBV5-1 NA
CASSEALRQGYEQYF TGTGCCAGCAGTGAAGCGCTTCGCCAGGGCTACGAGCAGTACTTC NA TRBJ2-7 15 TRBV2 NA
CASSFRPRLYSNQPQHF TGCGCCAGCAGTTTCCGACCGAGGCTTTATAGCAATCAGCCCCAGCATTTT NA TRBJ1-5 17 TRBV10-1 NA
CASSYSKTSGRGFYNEQFF TGTGCCAGCAGTTACTCGAAAACTAGCGGGAGGGGTTTCTACAATGAGCAGTTCTTC NA TRBJ2-1 19 TRBV6-2/TRBV6-3 TRBD2
CASSQASRTVEFF TGCGCCAGCAGCCAAGCTTCTCGGACTGTCGAGTTCTTC NA TRBJ2-1 13 TRBV4-1 NA
CASSLDRGYGYTF TGTGCCAGCAGCTTAGACAGGGGCTATGGCTACACCTTC few TRBJ1-2 13 TRBV5-4 TRBD1
CATRVPKAGVYNEQFF TGTGCCACCAGGGTCCCTAAAGCGGGCGTCTACAATGAGCAGTTCTTC NA TRBJ2-1 16 TRBV15 NA
CASSPGTSGRAYEQYF TGTGCCAGCAGCCCCGGGACTAGCGGGAGGGCCTACGAGCAGTACTTC few TRBJ2-7 16 TRBV4-2 TRBD2
CASSFRQGLTTEAFF TGTGCCAGCAGCTTCCGACAGGGGCTTACCACTGAAGCTTTCTTT NA TRBJ1-1 15 TRBV5-4 TRBD1
CASSLGRGIYGYTF TGTGCCAGCAGTTTGGGCAGGGGGATATATGGCTACACCTTC NA TRBJ1-2 14 TRBV28 TRBD1
CASRLDRAGYTF TGTGCCAGCAGACTAGACAGGGCTGGCTACACCTTC NA TRBJ1-2 12 TRBV6-5 TRBD1
CASSVAASGRTGELFF TGTGCCAGCAGCGTAGCGGCTAGCGGGAGGACCGGGGAGCTGTTTTTT NA TRBJ2-2 16 TRBV9 TRBD2
CASTPGYSNQPQHF TGTGCCAGTACCCCAGGGTACAGCAATCAGCCCCAGCATTTT NA TRBJ1-5 14 TRBV19 NA
CSVEARTRQETQYF TGCAGCGTCGAAGCCCGGACACGACAAGAGACCCAGTACTTC NA TRBJ2-5 14 TRBV29-1 NA
CSVWTGLENEQYF TGCAGCGTGTGGACAGGGTTAGAAAACGAGCAGTACTTC NA TRBJ2-7 13 TRBV29-1 TRBD1
CASRPFTATEAFF TGTGCCAGCAGGCCTTTTACAGCAACTGAAGCTTTCTTT NA TRBJ1-1 13 TRBV27 NA
CASSFRYGGGVGTEAFF TGTGCCAGCAGTTTTAGGTACGGGGGAGGGGTTGGCACTGAAGCTTTCTTT few TRBJ1-1 17 TRBV27 NA
CAWSEAGRREQFF TGTGCCTGGAGTGAAGCGGGACGACGCGAGCAGTTCTTC NA TRBJ2-1 13 TRBV30 TRBD2
CAWRSSLNYGYTF TGTGCCTGGAGGTCTTCACTTAACTATGGCTACACCTTC once TRBJ1-2 13 TRBV30 NA
CASSPSTWSTQYF TGCGCCAGCAGCCCCTCTACGTGGTCTACGCAGTATTTT NA TRBJ2-3 13 TRBV4-3 NA
CASTPGVSGEYGYTF TGTGCCAGCACACCCGGAGTATCAGGGGAATATGGCTACACCTTC NA TRBJ1-2 15 TRBV28 NA
CASSQGTGGPLSHEQYF TGCGCCAGCAGCCAAGGGACAGGGGGGCCGCTTTCCCACGAGCAGTACTTC NA TRBJ2-7 17 TRBV4-3 TRBD1
CATSRVRQPYEQYF TGTGCCACCAGCAGAGTTCGACAGCCCTACGAGCAGTACTTC NA TRBJ2-7 14 TRBV15 NA
CVRISREMYF TGTGTCAGAATTAGCCGGGAGATGTACTTC few TRBJ2-7 10 TRBV7-5 NA
CASREQTSGRNEQFF TGTGCCAGCAGGGAACAGACTAGCGGGAGAAATGAGCAGTTCTTC NA TRBJ2-1 15 TRBV28 TRBD2
CASSYRQGRGTEAFF TGTGCCAGCAGTTACCGACAGGGTCGGGGCACTGAAGCTTTCTTT NA TRBJ1-1 15 TRBV6-5 TRBD1
CASSLGTSGGSYNEQFF TGTGCCAGCAGCTTAGGGACTAGCGGAGGCTCCTACAATGAGCAGTTCTTC NA TRBJ2-1 17 TRBV7-2 TRBD2
CASSAAGAEGTQYF TGTGCCAGCAGTGCAGCGGGAGCGGAAGGTACGCAGTATTTT NA TRBJ2-3 14 TRBV6-4 TRBD2
CASSLTDRRRGYTF TGTGCCAGCAGTTTAACCGACAGGCGGCGGGGCTACACCTTC NA TRBJ1-2 14 TRBV28 NA
CASSFEGLTGELFF TGCGCCAGCAGCTTCGAGGGCCTGACTGGGGAGCTGTTTTTT NA TRBJ2-2 14 TRBV5-1 NA
CASRLTGGMNTEAFF TGTGCCAGCAGACTTACTGGGGGCATGAACACTGAAGCTTTCTTT NA TRBJ1-1 15 TRBV6-5 NA
CASSLEAGGNNEQFF TGTGCCAGCAGCTTGGAGGCGGGAGGGAACAATGAGCAGTTCTTC NA TRBJ2-1 15 TRBV5-4 TRBD2